Shown below are 15 T cell receptor beta chains from a single sample sequenced in a study of T cell responses to AZD1222 COVID-19 vaccine. The data were produced by immunoSEQ multiplex PCR, yet TCRdb's version contains in-frame clones alone and is incomplete. The sample lists about 96,000 clones, roughly 90% occurring once. The sequenced sample was peripheral blood, obtained on day 0 of AZD1222 vaccination. Every receptor here comes from an adult in good health.

V is TRBV29-1 and J is TRBJ1-5; no definite D call. Trimming cost V 7 bases and J 3 bases, with 10 bases left between them. CDR1 SQVTM and CDR2 ANQGSEA come from the germline V gene. CDR3 length equals 12 residues. In DNA form, the CDR3 reads TGCAGCGGTTTAATAAACAATCAGCCCCAGCATTTT. Residues: CSGLINNQPQHF.

This clone was seen only once. The gene calls are TRBV18 and TRBJ2-7, with D hard to call. This CDR3 comprises 14 residues. Germline V gives CDR1 KGHSH, CDR2 LQKENI. V lost 1 base and J lost 6, with 13 bases in between. CDR3 DNA sequence: TGTGCCAGCTCACCACAAGTGACGGCTATCGAGCAGTACTTC. Its protein is CASSPQVTAIEQYF.

This clone was observed a handful of times. CDR3 protein: CASTMLGGRQAGGYTF. The CDR3 DNA reads TGTGCCAGCACCATGCTTGGTGGCAGACAAGCGGGTGGCTACACCTTC. The V call is TRBV5-6, the J call TRBJ1-2; D is unclear. This CDR3 has 16 amino acids. Germline-derived CDR1 and CDR2 are SGHDT and YYEEEE. Deletions cut 6 bases from V and 7 bases from J, with 25 bases between.

The chain recombines TRBV5-1 with TRBJ2-7; D tentatively reads TRBD1 or TRBD2 (5 bases each). V lost 3 bases and J 2 bases, leaving 18 bases between the germline ends. CDR3 length: 16 amino acids. The V gene's germline CDR1 is SGHRS and CDR2 YFSETQ. The CDR3 nucleotides are TGCGCCAGCAGCTACGGGCCCCCGGGGCTGGCCTACGAGCAGTACTTC. Translation gives CASSYGPPGLAYEQYF.

V usage is TRBV19 and J usage is TRBJ2-1; the D gene is possibly TRBD2 (6 bases). Germline-derived CDR1 and CDR2 are LNHDA and SQIVND (reference sequence). The CDR3 totals 16 residues. The ends were cut back, 5 bases at V and 2 bases at J, with 16 bases in the middle. Here the CDR3 reads CASSPPTGLTYNEQFF. The CDR3 DNA reads as TGTGCCAGTAGTCCCCCCACAGGACTAACCTACAATGAGCAGTTCTTC.

The chain uses TRBV27 and TRBJ2-5, with 9 bases aligning to TRBD1. From germline, CDR1 is MNHEY and CDR2 SMNVEV (reference sequence). V was clipped by 3 bases and J by 5 bases; unmatched bases: 4. The CDR3 has 14 amino acids. CDR3 in amino acids: CASSFTGGWETQYF. The CDR3 DNA is TGTGCCAGCAGTTTTACAGGGGGCTGGGAGACCCAGTACTTC.

This chain uses TRBV19 with TRBJ2-1; 7 bases agree with TRBD2. CDR1 is LNHDA and CDR2 is SQIVND in the germline V gene (reference sequence). The CDR3 loop spans 16 amino acids. Germline trimming cut 3 bases from V and 7 bases from J; bases unmatched to any gene: 12. The CDR3: CASSIAAVGEGNEQFF. The CDR3 DNA is TGTGCCAGTAGTATCGCGGCGGTGGGGGAGGGAAATGAGCAGTTCTTC.

V and J are TRBV27 and TRBJ2-7, with 12 bases aligning to TRBD2. V lost 1 base, J lost 1 base, and 11 bases stayed unmatched. From germline, CDR1 is MNHEY and CDR2 SMNVEV (reference sequence). This CDR3 region has 19 residues. CDR3 sequence (DNA): TGTGCCAGCAGTTTATTTGCGCCTAGCGGGAGGGTTAGATCCTACGAGCAGTACTTC. This sequence encodes CASSLFAPSGRVRSYEQYF.

This rearrangement joins TRBV3-1 (or the pseudogene TRBV3-2) to TRBJ2-3; D is perhaps TRBD2 (5 bases). This CDR3 spans 18 amino acids. Germline loops: CDR1 LGHDT, CDR2 YNNKEL (reference sequence). V gave up 0 bases and J gave up 0 bases, with 16 bases separating them. The CDR3: CASSQDPLSGPSTDTQYF. The DNA for the CDR3 is TGTGCCAGCAGCCAAGATCCTCTGAGCGGCCCTAGCACAGATACGCAGTATTTT.

The rearrangement links TRBV25-1 to TRBJ1-2; 8 nucleotides match TRBD1. The CDR3 contains 13 residues. V gave up 4 bases and J gave up 9 bases; unmatched junction bases: 7. Germline CDR1 is MGHDK and CDR2 is SYGVNS. CDR3: CASSAQGAGRYTF. The DNA of the CDR3 is TGTGCCAGCAGTGCCCAGGGGGCGGGTCGCTACACCTTC.

The chain employs TRBV15 and TRBJ2-1, with 8 bases that match TRBD1. Per the germline V gene, CDR1 is LNHNV and CDR2 is YYDKDF (reference sequence). The CDR3 is 15 residues long. Trimming took 0 bases from V and 3 from J; bases not matched to a gene: 1. In nucleotides, the CDR3 is TGTGCCACCAGCAGAGATGGACAGGGCTACAATGAGCAGTTCTTC. This codes for CATSRDGQGYNEQFF.

Only one count was recorded for this clone. This chain uses TRBV24-1 with TRBJ1-1; D ambiguous. The CDR3 is 14 amino acids. Germline V CDR1 and CDR2: KGHDR, SFDVKD. V shed 3 bases and J shed 4 bases, with 11 bases lying between them. The CDR3 is CATSDKRFPTEAFF. In DNA form, the CDR3 reads TGTGCCACCAGTGATAAAAGGTTTCCCACTGAAGCTTTCTTT.

The chain has TRBV11-1 and TRBJ2-1; D remains unclear. Germline V gives CDR1 SGHAT, CDR2 FQDESV (reference sequence). Between the trimmed V and J ends, which lost 5 bases and 2 bases, there was a span of 16 bases. The CDR3 length is 16 residues. The DNA of the CDR3 is TGTGCCAGCAGCACTTTTTCCAGCTCCGCCTACAATGAGCAGTTCTTC. Translating it yields CASSTFSSSAYNEQFF.

The V and J genes are TRBV6-5 and TRBJ2-7; D tentatively reads TRBD1 or TRBD2 (5 bases each). The CDR3 has 14 residues. Germline CDR1 and CDR2: MNHEY and SVGAGI. Trimming stripped 0 bases from V and 2 bases from J, with 8 bases between. CDR3 in DNA: TGTGCCAGCAGTTACTCGGGGGTCGCCTACGAGCAGTACTTC. It yields the protein CASSYSGVAYEQYF.

The genes are TRBV4-3 and TRBJ2-2; 10 positions match TRBD1. CDR1 is LGHNA, CDR2 YSLEER, per germline. The CDR3 consists of 15 residues. The V segment lost 4 bases and the J segment 4 bases; nucleotides outside the gene matches: 3. The CDR3 is CASSLGQGGTGELFF. DNA for the CDR3: TGCGCCAGCAGCCTTGGACAGGGGGGCACCGGGGAGCTGTTTTTT.